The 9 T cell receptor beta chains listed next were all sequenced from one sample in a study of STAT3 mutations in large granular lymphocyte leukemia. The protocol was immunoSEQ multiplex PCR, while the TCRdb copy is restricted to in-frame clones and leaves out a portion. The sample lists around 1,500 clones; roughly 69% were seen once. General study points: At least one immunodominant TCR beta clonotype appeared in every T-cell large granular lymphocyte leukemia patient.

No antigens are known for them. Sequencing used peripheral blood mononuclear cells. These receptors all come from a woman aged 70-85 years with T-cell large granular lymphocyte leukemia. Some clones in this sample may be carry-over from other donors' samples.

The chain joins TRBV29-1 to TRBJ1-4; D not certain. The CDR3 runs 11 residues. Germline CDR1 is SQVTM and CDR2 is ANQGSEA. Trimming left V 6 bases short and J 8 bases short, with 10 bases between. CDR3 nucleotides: TGCAGCGTAGGTAGGGTAGAAAAACTGTTTTTT. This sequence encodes CSVGRVEKLFF.

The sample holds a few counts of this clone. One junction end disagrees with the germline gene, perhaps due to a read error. This CDR3 is CASSLGQGLSF. The DNA of the CDR3 is TGCGCCAGCAGCTTGGGGCAGGGGTTAAGCTTC. J is TRBJ2-7 and V is TRBV5-1; TRBD1 is a possible D gene (6 bases). Germline assignment: CDR1 SGHRS and CDR2 YFSETQ. CDR3 size: 11 residues.

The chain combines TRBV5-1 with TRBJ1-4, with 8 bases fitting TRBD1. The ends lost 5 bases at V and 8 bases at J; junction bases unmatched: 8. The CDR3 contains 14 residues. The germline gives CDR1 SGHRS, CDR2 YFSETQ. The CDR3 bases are TGCGCCAGCAGTTCAGGGACAGGTGGGGAAAAACTGTTTTTT. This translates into CASSSGTGGEKLFF.

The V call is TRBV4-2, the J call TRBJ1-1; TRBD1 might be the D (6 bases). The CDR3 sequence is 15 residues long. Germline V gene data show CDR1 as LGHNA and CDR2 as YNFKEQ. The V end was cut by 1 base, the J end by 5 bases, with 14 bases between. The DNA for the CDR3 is TGTGCCAGCAGCCAAGTCCGGGGGCCGGGTACTGAAGCTTTCTTT. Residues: CASSQVRGPGTEAFF.

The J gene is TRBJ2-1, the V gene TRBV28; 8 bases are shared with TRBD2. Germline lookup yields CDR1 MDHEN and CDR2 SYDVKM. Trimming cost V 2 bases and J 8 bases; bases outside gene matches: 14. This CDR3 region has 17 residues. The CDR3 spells CASSLEPTSAGGDEQFF. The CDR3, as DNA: TGTGCCAGCAGTTTAGAACCGACTAGCGCGGGCGGCGATGAGCAGTTCTTC.

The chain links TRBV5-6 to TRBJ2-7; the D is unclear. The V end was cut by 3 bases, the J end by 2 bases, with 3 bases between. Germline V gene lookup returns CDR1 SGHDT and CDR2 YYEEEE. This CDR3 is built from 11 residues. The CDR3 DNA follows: TGTGCCAGCAGCTCGACCTACGAGCAGTACTTC. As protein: CASSSTYEQYF. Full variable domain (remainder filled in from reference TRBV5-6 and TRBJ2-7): DAGVTQSPTHLIKTRGQQVTLRCSPKSGHDTVSWYQQALGQGPQFIFQYYEEEERQRGNFPDRFSGHQFPNYSSELNVNALLLGDSALYLCASSSTYEQYFGPGTRLTVT.

This CDR3 is CASSSPRTGHYGYTF. CDR3 coding DNA: TGTGCCAGCAGTTCCCCCCGGACAGGGCACTATGGCTACACCTTC. This chain connects TRBV6-5 to TRBJ1-2; 8 bases are a match to TRBD1. The CDR3 extends over 15 amino acids. Trimming cost V 4 bases and J 3 bases; bases outside gene matches: 7. The germline V gene encodes CDR1 MNHEY and CDR2 SVGAGI.

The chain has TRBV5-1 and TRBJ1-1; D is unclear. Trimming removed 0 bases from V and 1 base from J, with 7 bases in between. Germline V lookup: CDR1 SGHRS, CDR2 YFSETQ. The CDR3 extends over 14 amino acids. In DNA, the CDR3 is TGCGCCAGCAGCTTGGCCACCGAGAACACTGAAGCTTTCTTT. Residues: CASSLATENTEAFF.

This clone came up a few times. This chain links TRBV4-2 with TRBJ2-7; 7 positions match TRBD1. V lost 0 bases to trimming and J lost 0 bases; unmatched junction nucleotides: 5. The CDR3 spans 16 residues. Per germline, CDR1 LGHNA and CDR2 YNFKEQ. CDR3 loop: CASSQDEGAGSYEQYF. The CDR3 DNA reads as TGTGCCAGCAGCCAAGACGAGGGGGCAGGCTCCTACGAGCAGTACTTC.